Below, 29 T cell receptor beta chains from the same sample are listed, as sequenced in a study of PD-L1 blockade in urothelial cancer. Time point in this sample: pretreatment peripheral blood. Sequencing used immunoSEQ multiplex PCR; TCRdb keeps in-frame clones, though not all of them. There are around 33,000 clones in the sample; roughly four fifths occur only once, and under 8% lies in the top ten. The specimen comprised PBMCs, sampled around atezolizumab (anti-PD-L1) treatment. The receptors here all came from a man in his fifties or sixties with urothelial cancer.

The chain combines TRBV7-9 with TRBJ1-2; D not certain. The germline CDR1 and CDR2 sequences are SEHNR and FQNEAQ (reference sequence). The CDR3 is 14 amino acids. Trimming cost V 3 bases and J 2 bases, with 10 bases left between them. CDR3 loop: CASSFGGNNYGYTF. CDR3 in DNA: TGTGCCAGCAGCTTCGGAGGGAACAACTATGGCTACACCTTC.

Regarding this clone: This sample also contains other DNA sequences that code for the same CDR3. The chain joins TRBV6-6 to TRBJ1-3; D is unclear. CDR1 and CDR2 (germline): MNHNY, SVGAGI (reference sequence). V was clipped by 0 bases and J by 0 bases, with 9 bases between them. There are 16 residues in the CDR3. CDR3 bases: TGTGCCAGCAGTTACTCGGGCCGAACCTCTGGAAACACCATATATTTT. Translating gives CASSYSGRTSGNTIYF.

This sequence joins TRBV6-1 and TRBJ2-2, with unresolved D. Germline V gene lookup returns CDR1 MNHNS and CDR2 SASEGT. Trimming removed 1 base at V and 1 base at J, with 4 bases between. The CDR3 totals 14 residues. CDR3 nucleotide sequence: TGTGCCAGCAGTGAAGGTCGGAACACCGGGGAGCTGTTTTTT. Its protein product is CASSEGRNTGELFF.

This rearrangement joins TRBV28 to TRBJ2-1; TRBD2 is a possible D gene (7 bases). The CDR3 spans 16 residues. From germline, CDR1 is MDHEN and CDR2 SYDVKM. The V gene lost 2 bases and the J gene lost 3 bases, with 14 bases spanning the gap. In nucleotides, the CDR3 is TGTGCCAGCAGTTTAGCCGGCGGGGGCGACTACAATGAGCAGTTCTTC. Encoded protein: CASSLAGGGDYNEQFF.

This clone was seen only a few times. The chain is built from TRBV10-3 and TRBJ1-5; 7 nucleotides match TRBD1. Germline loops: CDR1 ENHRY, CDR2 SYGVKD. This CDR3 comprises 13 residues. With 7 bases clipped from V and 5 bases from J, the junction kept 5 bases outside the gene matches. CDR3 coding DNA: TGTGCCATCAACGACAGGGTTGATCAGCCCCAGCATTTT. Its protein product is CAINDRVDQPQHF.

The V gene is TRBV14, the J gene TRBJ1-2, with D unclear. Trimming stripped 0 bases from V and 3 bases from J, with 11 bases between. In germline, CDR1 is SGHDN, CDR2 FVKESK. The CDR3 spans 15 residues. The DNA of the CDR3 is TGTGCCAGCAGCCAAGATCGCCAGGCGTACTATGGCTACACCTTC. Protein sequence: CASSQDRQAYYGYTF.

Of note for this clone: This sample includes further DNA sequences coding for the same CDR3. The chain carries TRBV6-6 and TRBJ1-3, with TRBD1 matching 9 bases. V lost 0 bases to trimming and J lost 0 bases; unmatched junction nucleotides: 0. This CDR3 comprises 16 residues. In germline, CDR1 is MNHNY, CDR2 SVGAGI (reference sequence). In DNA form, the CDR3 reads TGTGCCAGCAGTTACTCGGGACAGGGCTCTGGAAACACCATATATTTT. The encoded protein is CASSYSGQGSGNTIYF.

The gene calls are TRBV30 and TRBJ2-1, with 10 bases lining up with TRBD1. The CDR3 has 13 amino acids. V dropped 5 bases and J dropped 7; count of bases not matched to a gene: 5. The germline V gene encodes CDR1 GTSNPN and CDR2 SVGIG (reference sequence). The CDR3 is CAWDRDRGNEQFF. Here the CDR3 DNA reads TGTGCCTGGGACCGGGACAGGGGTAATGAGCAGTTCTTC.

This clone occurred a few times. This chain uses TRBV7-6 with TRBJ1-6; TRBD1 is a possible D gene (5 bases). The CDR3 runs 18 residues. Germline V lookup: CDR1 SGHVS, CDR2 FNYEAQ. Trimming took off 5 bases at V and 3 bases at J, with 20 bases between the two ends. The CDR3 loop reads CASSPVRREGLYNSPLHF. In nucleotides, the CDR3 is TGTGCCAGCAGCCCCGTACGGCGGGAGGGACTCTATAATTCACCCCTCCACTTT.

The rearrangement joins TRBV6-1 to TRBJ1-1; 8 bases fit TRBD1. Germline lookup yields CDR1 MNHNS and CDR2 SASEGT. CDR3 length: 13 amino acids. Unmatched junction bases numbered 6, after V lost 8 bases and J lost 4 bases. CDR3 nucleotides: TGTGCCAGCCAAAGACAGGGGAGCACTGAAGCTTTCTTT. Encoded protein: CASQRQGSTEAFF.

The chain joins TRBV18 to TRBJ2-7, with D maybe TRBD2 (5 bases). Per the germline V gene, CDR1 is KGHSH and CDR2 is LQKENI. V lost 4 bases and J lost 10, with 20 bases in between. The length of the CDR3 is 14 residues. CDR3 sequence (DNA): TGTGCCAGCTCACAACAACCCGGGATATACGGACAGTACTTC. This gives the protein CASSQQPGIYGQYF.

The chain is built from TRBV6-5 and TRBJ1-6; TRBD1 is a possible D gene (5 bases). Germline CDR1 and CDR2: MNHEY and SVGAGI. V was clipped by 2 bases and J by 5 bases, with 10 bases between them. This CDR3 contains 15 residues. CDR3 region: CASSYGAGDNSPLHF. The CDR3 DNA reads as TGTGCCAGCAGTTACGGGGCAGGAGATAATTCACCCCTCCACTTT.

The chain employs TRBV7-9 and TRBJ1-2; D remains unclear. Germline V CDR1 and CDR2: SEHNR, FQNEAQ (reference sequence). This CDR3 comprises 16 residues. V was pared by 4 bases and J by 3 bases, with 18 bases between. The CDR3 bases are TGTGCCAGCAGCTCTTTAATCTCGAGTGAGGACTATGGCTACACCTTC. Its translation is CASSSLISSEDYGYTF.

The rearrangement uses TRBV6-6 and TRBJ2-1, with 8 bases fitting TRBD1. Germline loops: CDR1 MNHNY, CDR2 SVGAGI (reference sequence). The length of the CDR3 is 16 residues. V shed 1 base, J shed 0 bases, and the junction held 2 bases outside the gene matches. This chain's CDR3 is CASSYLQGVSYNEQFF. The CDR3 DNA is TGTGCCAGCAGTTACTTACAGGGGGTCTCCTACAATGAGCAGTTCTTC.

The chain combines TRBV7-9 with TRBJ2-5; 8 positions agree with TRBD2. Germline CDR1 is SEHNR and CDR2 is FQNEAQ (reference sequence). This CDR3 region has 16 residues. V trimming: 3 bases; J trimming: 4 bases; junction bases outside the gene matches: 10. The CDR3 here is CASSFPLTRGGETQYF. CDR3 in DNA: TGTGCCAGCAGCTTTCCCCTCACTCGGGGGGGAGAGACCCAGTACTTC.

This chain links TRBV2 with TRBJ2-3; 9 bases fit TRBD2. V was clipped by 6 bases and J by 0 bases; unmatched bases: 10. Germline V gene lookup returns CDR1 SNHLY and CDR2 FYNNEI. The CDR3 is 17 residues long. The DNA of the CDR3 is TGTGCCAGCAGGGCATCCAGGCTAGCGGGGAGCACAGATACGCAGTATTTT. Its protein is CASRASRLAGSTDTQYF.

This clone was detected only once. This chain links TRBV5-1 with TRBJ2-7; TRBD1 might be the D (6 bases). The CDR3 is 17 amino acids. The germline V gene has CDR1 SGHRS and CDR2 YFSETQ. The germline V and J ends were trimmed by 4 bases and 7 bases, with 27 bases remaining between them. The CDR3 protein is CASSPPDRNGMFREQYF. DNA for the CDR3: TGCGCCAGCAGCCCTCCTGACAGGAATGGTATGTTCCGGGAGCAGTACTTC.

DNA for the CDR3: TGTGCCTGGAGCGGGATTCTCGCCTACGAGCAGTACTTC. Translating gives CAWSGILAYEQYF. The chain employs TRBV30 and TRBJ2-7; the D gene is possibly TRBD2 (5 bases). With 3 bases removed from V and 2 bases from J, the gap between germline ends came to 11 bases. The CDR3 covers 13 residues. Looked up from germline, CDR1 is GTSNPN and CDR2 is SVGIG (reference sequence).

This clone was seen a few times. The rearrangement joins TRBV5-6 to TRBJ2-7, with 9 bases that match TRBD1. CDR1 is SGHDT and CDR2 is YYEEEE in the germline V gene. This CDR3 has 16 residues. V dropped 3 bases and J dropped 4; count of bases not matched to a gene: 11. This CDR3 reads CASSSIWGTGKYEQYF. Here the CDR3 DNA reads TGTGCCAGCAGCTCTATCTGGGGGACAGGGAAGTACGAGCAGTACTTC.

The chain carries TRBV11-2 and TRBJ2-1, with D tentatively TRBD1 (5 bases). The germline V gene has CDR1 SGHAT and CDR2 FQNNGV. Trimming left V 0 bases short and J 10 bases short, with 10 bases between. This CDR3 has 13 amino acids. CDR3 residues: CASSLEGVSEQFF. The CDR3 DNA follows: TGTGCCAGCAGCTTAGAAGGGGTGAGCGAGCAGTTCTTC.

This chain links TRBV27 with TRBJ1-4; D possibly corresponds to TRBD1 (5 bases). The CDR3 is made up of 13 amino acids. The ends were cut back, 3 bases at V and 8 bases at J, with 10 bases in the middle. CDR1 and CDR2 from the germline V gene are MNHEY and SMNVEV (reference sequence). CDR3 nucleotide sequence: TGTGCCAGCAGTTTTGGGGGAGGAGAAAAACTGTTTTTT. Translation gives CASSFGGGEKLFF.

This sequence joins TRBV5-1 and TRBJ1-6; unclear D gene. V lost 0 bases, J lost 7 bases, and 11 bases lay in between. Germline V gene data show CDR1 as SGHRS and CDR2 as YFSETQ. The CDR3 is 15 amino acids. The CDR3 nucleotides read TGCGCCAGCAGCTTGGACCCAGGTGGGAATTCACCCCTCCACTTT. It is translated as CASSLDPGGNSPLHF.

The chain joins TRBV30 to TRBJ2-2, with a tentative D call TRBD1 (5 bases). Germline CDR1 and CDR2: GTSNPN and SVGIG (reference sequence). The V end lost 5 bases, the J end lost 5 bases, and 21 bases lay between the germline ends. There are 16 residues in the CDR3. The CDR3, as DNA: TGTGCCTGGCGTAGAGTCAGTACAGGAATTACCGGGGAGCTGTTTTTT. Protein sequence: CAWRRVSTGITGELFF.

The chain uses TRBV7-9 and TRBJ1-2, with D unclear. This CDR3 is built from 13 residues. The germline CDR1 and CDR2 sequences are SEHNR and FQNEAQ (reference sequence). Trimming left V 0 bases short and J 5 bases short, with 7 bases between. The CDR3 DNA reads TGTGCCAGCAGCTTAGCTACGGGTTATGGCTACACCTTC. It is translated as CASSLATGYGYTF.

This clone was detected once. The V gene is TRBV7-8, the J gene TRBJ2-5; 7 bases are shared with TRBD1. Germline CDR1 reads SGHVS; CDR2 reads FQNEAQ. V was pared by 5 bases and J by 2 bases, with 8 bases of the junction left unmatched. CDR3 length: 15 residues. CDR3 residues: CASSPGTAQQETQYF. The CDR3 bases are TGTGCCAGCAGCCCCGGGACAGCCCAACAAGAGACCCAGTACTTC.

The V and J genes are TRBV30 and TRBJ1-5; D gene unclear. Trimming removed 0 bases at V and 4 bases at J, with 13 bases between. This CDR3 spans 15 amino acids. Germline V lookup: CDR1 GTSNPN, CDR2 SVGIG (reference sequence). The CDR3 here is CAWSVKTAGNQPQHF. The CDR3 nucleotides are TGTGCCTGGAGTGTAAAAACAGCCGGTAATCAGCCCCAGCATTTT.

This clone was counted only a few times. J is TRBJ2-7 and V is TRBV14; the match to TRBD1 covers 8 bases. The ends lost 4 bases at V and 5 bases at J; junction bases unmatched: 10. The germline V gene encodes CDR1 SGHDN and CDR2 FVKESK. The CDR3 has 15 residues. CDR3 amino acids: CASSLGQGRRNEQYF. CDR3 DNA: TGTGCCAGCAGCCTTGGACAGGGAAGAAGGAACGAGCAGTACTTC.

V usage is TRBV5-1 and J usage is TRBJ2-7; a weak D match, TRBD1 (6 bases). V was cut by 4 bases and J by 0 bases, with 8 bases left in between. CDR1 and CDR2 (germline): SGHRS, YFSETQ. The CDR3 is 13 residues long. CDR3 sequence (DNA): TGCGCCAGCAGCCGGGACAACTCCTACGAGCAGTACTTC. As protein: CASSRDNSYEQYF.

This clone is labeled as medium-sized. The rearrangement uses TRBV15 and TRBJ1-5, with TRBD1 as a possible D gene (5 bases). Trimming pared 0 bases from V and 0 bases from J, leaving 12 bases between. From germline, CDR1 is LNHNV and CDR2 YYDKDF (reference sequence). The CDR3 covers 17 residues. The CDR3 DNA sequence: TGTGCCACCAGCAGAGATCTCGGGGGATATAGCAATCAGCCCCAGCATTTT. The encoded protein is CATSRDLGGYSNQPQHF.